A single sample gave rise to the 25 T cell receptor beta chains below, sequenced in a study of a mutant IDH1 vaccine in newly diagnosed glioma listed by TCRdb under 2021. The library was built by means of the immunoSEQ multiplex PCR assay. Held by TCRdb, this immuneACCESS table contains in-frame sequences only and omits some clones. Under half of the omission traces to an unresolved V gene where checked; the cause of the rest is unknown. This sample holds roughly 70,000 clones; approximately 88% were observed only once. Around 8.3% of the sample goes to the ten largest clones. No cognate antigen is known for these TCRs. The meaning of the sample's time point label: week 11, during vaccination. Each vaccine dose, consisting of 300 ug of a 20-mer mutant IDH1 peptide in Montanide, was administered subcutaneously with topical imiquimod. The source material was PBMCs, sampled from a glioma patient whose treatment included an IDH1 peptide vaccine. The receptors derive from a woman aged 45-65 years with glioma.

The table lists this clone with a few counts. The V gene is TRBV2, the J gene TRBJ1-5; 10 nucleotides align to TRBD1. The J segment lost 7 bases and the V segment lost 8 bases, leaving 5 bases of the junction unmatched. The germline V gene encodes CDR1 SNHLY and CDR2 FYNNEI. The CDR3 runs to 13 residues. CDR3 in amino acids: CASGGQGTQPQHF. The CDR3 region has the DNA TGTGCCAGCGGGGGACAGGGGACACAGCCCCAGCATTTT.

V gene TRBV19 combines with J gene TRBJ2-3; TRBD1 aligns across 7 bases. The J segment lost 2 bases and the V segment lost 4 bases, leaving 9 bases of the junction unmatched. CDR3 length equals 16 residues. Looked up from germline, CDR1 is LNHDA and CDR2 is SQIVND (reference sequence). CDR3 residues: CASSSYRDRNTDTQYF. The CDR3 nucleotides are TGTGCCAGTAGTAGTTACCGGGACAGAAACACAGATACGCAGTATTTT.

DNA for the CDR3: TGTGCCAGCAGCGTAGGGCAGGGAGGACCAGAGGCTTTCTTT. It is translated as CASSVGQGGPEAFF. J is TRBJ1-1 and V is TRBV9, with a tentative D call TRBD1 (5 bases). V shed 0 bases and J shed 11 bases, with 17 bases lying between them. Germline CDR1 and CDR2: SGDLS and YYNGEE. The CDR3 runs 14 residues.

The CDR3 region is CAISEKSTEAFF. In nucleotides, the CDR3 is TGTGCCATCAGTGAAAAAAGCACTGAAGCTTTCTTT. The chain recombines TRBV10-3 with TRBJ1-1; the D is unclear. Trimming left V 3 bases short and J 4 bases short, with 6 bases between. Per the germline V gene, CDR1 is ENHRY and CDR2 is SYGVKD. The CDR3 runs to 12 residues.

V usage is TRBV5-8 and J usage is TRBJ2-4, with D tentatively TRBD2 (5 bases). CDR3 length equals 14 residues. The germline V gene has CDR1 SGHTS and CDR2 YDEGEE. V shed 3 bases and J shed 1 base, with 8 bases lying between them. The CDR3 is CASSSRGAKNIQYF. The CDR3 region has the DNA TGTGCCAGCAGCTCCCGCGGGGCCAAAAACATTCAGTACTTC. Full variable domain (rest looked up from reference TRBV5-8 and TRBJ2-4): EAGVTQSPTHLIKTRGQQATLRCSPISGHTSVYWYQQALGLGLQFLLWYDEGEERNRGNFPPRFSGRQFPNYSSELNVNALELEDSALYLCASSSRGAKNIQYFGAGTRLSVL.

The genes are TRBV6-1 and TRBJ1-5; no clear D gene. The germline V gene encodes CDR1 MNHNS and CDR2 SASEGT. Trimming cost V 4 bases and J 3 bases, with 13 bases left between them. This CDR3 region has 15 residues. CDR3: CASSGGRTANQPQHF. The CDR3 DNA reads TGTGCCAGCAGTGGGGGTCGAACCGCCAATCAGCCCCAGCATTTT.

The gene calls are TRBV27 and TRBJ2-1, with D hard to call. The germline V gene encodes CDR1 MNHEY and CDR2 SMNVEV (reference sequence). Trimming cost V 10 bases and J 8 bases, with 21 bases left between them. This CDR3 comprises 14 residues. The CDR3 is CAIRRMGSGDEQFF. CDR3 bases: TGTGCCATCCGTAGGATGGGATCCGGCGATGAGCAGTTCTTC.

The chain carries TRBV10-3 and TRBJ1-5; weak D call: TRBD1 (5 bases). Trimming shortened V by 0 bases and J by 5 bases, and 5 bases separated the two germline ends. The CDR3 covers 13 residues. Germline CDR1 and CDR2: ENHRY and SYGVKD. CDR3 sequence: CAISESGDQPQHF. The CDR3 DNA sequence: TGTGCCATCAGTGAGTCAGGGGATCAGCCCCAGCATTTT.

The V call is TRBV29-1, the J call TRBJ1-2, with a weak D call TRBD1 (5 bases). Trimming removed 6 bases at V and 6 bases at J, with 14 bases between. Per the germline V gene, CDR1 is SQVTM and CDR2 is ANQGSEA. The CDR3 covers 12 residues. CDR3 region: CSVTSGAHGYTF. For the CDR3, the DNA is TGCAGCGTCACATCTGGGGCCCATGGCTACACCTTC. The variable domain in full, with the rest retrieved from reference TRBV29-1 and TRBJ1-2, is SAVISQKPSRDICQRGTSLTIQCQVDSQVTMMFWYRQQPGQSLTLIATANQGSEATYESGFVIDKFPISRPNLTFSTLTVSNMSPEDSSIYLCSVTSGAHGYTFGSGTRLTVV.

The chain employs TRBV10-3 and TRBJ2-7; D is uncertain. Trimming took 11 bases from V and 5 from J, leaving 13 bases between them. Per the germline V gene, CDR1 is ENHRY and CDR2 is SYGVKD. The CDR3 is 11 residues long. DNA of the CDR3: TGTGCCGTCGGAATAGGGAACGAGCAGTACTTC. Translated, it gives CAVGIGNEQYF.

V and J are TRBV7-2 and TRBJ1-3; D is possibly TRBD1 (6 bases). This CDR3 comprises 14 residues. CDR1 is SGHTA, CDR2 FQGNSA, per germline. V was clipped by 10 bases and J by 0 bases, with 13 bases between them. The DNA of the CDR3 is TGTGCCACCCGCACAGGGAACTCTGGAAACACCATATATTTT. Its translation is CATRTGNSGNTIYF. Supplemented by reference TRBV7-2 and TRBJ1-3, the full variable domain reads GAGVSQSPSNKVTEKGKDVELRCDPISGHTALYWYRQSLGQGLEFLIYFQGNSAPDKSGLPSDRFSAERTGGSVSTLTIQRTQQEDSAVYLCATRTGNSGNTIYFGEGSWLTVV.

This clone showed up just a few times. The gene calls are TRBV6-6 and TRBJ1-1; unclear D gene. V lost 6 bases and J 7 bases, leaving 15 bases between the germline ends. This CDR3 spans 13 amino acids. Germline values: CDR1 MNHNY, CDR2 SVGAGI (reference sequence). The CDR3 sequence is CASRPDPLGEAFF. The CDR3 DNA is TGTGCCAGCAGGCCTGACCCACTAGGTGAAGCTTTCTTT.

The V and J genes are TRBV28 and TRBJ1-4; D uncertain. Trimming removed 6 bases from V and 14 bases from J, with 19 bases in between. This CDR3 is built from 13 residues. The germline CDR1 and CDR2 sequences are MDHEN and SYDVKM. The CDR3 DNA follows: TGTGCCAGCAGCCCTCTTTTGGGAGACGGGCTGTTTTTT. Protein: CASSPLLGDGLFF. The whole variable domain, remainder taken from reference TRBV28 and TRBJ1-4, is DVKVTQSSRYLVKRTGEKVFLECVQDMDHENMFWYRQDPGLGLRLIYFSYDVKMKEKGDIPEGYSVSREKKERFSLILESASTNQTSMYLCASSPLLGDGLFFGSGTQLSVL.

The chain couples TRBV19 to TRBJ1-5; possible D gene TRBD1, 6 bases. The CDR3 covers 15 residues. Trimming left V 9 bases short and J 0 bases short, with 15 bases between. Germline V lookup: CDR1 LNHDA, CDR2 SQIVND (reference sequence). CDR3 sequence reads: CASTQGSYSNQPQHF. The CDR3, as DNA: TGTGCCAGCACACAGGGATCGTATAGCAATCAGCCCCAGCATTTT.

The rearrangement uses TRBV5-6 and TRBJ2-2; D is possibly TRBD2 (6 bases). The CDR3 has 14 amino acids. CDR1 is SGHDT and CDR2 is YYEEEE in the germline V gene. Trimming removed 2 bases from V and 5 bases from J, with 10 bases in between. CDR3 in amino acids: CASSLRRDTGELFF. In nucleotides, the CDR3 is TGTGCCAGCAGCTTACGGAGGGATACCGGGGAGCTGTTTTTT.

The chain is built from TRBV7-9 and TRBJ1-4; D is ambiguous. Germline-derived CDR1 and CDR2 are SEHNR and FQNEAQ (reference sequence). The CDR3 covers 16 residues. The V gene lost 4 bases and the J gene lost 0 bases, with 12 bases spanning the gap. CDR3 in amino acids: CASSYLLDPTNEKLFF. CDR3 sequence (DNA): TGTGCCAGCAGCTACCTCCTGGATCCAACTAATGAAAAACTGTTTTTT.

The chain links TRBV7-9 to TRBJ1-3; 9 nucleotides match TRBD1. Losses at the gene ends were 4 bases for V and 3 bases for J; bases not matched to a gene: 7. Germline V CDR1 and CDR2: SEHNR, FQNEAQ (reference sequence). The CDR3 runs 16 residues. CDR3 nucleotides: TGTGCCAGCAGCTCGGGACAGGGCGCCCTTGGAAACACCATATATTTT. Translation: CASSSGQGALGNTIYF.

This chain joins TRBV19 and TRBJ1-1; maybe TRBD1 (6 bases). The CDR3 loop spans 12 amino acids. The V and J ends lost 11 bases and 0 bases respectively, with 10 bases between them. CDR1 and CDR2 from the germline V gene are LNHDA and SQIVND (reference sequence). In nucleotides, the CDR3 is TGTGCCTCTACAGGGATGAACACTGAAGCTTTCTTT. Protein sequence: CASTGMNTEAFF. Complete variable domain (other parts from reference TRBV19 and TRBJ1-1): DGGITQSPKYLFRKEGQNVTLSCEQNLNHDAMYWYRQDPGQGLRLIYYSQIVNDFQKGDIAEGYSVSREKKESFPLTVTSAQKNPTAFYLCASTGMNTEAFFGQGTRLTVV.

The chain combines TRBV9 with TRBJ2-2; D not certain. Germline CDR1 and CDR2: SGDLS and YYNGEE. With 3 bases removed from V and 0 bases from J, the gap between germline ends came to 6 bases. The CDR3 sequence is 14 residues long. CDR3 amino acids: CASSAQSNTGELFF. The CDR3, as DNA: TGTGCCAGCAGCGCTCAGTCGAACACCGGGGAGCTGTTTTTT.

The rearrangement joins TRBV9 to TRBJ1-2; 11 bases line up with TRBD1. V shed 3 bases, J shed 2 bases, and the junction held 6 bases outside the gene matches. Germline V gives CDR1 SGDLS, CDR2 YYNGEE. The CDR3 is 16 residues long. The CDR3 loop is CASSGGQGDSNYGYTF. For the CDR3, the DNA is TGTGCCAGCAGCGGGGGACAGGGGGATTCGAACTATGGCTACACCTTC. The variable domain in full, completed from reference TRBV9 and TRBJ1-2, reads DSGVTQTPKHLITATGQRVTLRCSPRSGDLSVYWYQQSLDQGLQFLIQYYNGEERAKGNILERFSAQQFPDLHSELNLSSLELGDSALYFCASSGGQGDSNYGYTFGSGTRLTVV.

CDR3 loop: CASSFDRGTEAFF. Written as DNA, the CDR3 is TGTGCCAGCAGCTTTGACAGGGGCACTGAAGCTTTCTTT. This chain connects TRBV28 to TRBJ1-1, with 8 positions matching TRBD1. The CDR3 runs 13 residues. V was clipped by 6 bases and J by 4 bases; unmatched bases: 4. The V gene's germline CDR1 is MDHEN and CDR2 SYDVKM.

With respect to this clone: The germline gene is not matched at one end of the junction; a read error may be the cause. V and J are TRBV7-7 and TRBJ2-3, with no clear D. There are 14 residues in the CDR3. From germline, CDR1 is SSHAT and CDR2 FNYEAQ (reference sequence). CDR3 sequence reads: CASSLAGLGDTQYF. The CDR3 DNA is TGTGCTAGCAGCTTAGCTGGTCTGGGAGATACGCAGTATTTT.

In DNA, the CDR3 is TGTGCCAGCAGTGACTCAGGGGAGCCCACAGATACGCAGTATTTT. This translates into CASSDSGEPTDTQYF. The gene calls are TRBV6-4 and TRBJ2-3, with D perhaps being TRBD1 or TRBD2 (5 bases each). V dropped 0 bases and J dropped 2 bases, with 9 bases sitting between them. The CDR3 extends over 15 amino acids. The germline V gene encodes CDR1 MRHNA and CDR2 SNTAGT.

The chain employs TRBV7-9 and TRBJ1-4; D gene ambiguous. V was shortened by 7 bases and J by 2 bases, with 14 bases between the two germline ends. CDR3 size: 15 residues. CDR1 and CDR2 (germline): SEHNR, FQNEAQ (reference sequence). The CDR3 sequence is CASNSPVGTNEKLFF. DNA of the CDR3: TGTGCCAGCAACTCTCCGGTAGGGACTAATGAAAAACTGTTTTTT.

The V gene is TRBV19, the J gene TRBJ1-5, with 11 bases identical to TRBD1. The CDR3 spans 17 residues. The germline CDR1 and CDR2 sequences are LNHDA and SQIVND (reference sequence). The ends lost 5 bases at V and 1 base at J; junction bases unmatched: 7. The CDR3 nucleotides are TGTGCCAGTAGTCCGGGACAGGGGGGTAAAAGCAATCAGCCCCAGCATTTT. It encodes CASSPGQGGKSNQPQHF.